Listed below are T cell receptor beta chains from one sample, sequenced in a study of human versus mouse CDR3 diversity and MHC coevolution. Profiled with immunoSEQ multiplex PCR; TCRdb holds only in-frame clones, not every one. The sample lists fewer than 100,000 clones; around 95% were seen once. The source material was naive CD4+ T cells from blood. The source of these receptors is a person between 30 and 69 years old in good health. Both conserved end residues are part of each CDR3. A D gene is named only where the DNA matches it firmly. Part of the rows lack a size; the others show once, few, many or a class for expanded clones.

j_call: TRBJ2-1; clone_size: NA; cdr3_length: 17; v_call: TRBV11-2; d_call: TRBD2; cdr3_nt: TGTGCCAGCAGCTTAGATCTGTCACTAGCGGGGTTCTATGAGCAGTTCTTC; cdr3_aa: CASSLDLSLAGFYEQFF
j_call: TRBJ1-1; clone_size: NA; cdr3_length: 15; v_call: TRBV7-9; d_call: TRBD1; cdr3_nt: TGTGCCAGCAGCTATGCGGACAGGGTGGGCACTGAAGCTTTCTTT; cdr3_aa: CASSYADRVGTEAFF
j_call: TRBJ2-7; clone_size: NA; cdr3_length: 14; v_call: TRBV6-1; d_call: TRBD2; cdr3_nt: TGTGCCAGCGTAGGCCTAGCGGGGCCCTACGAGCAGTACTTC; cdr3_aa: CASVGLAGPYEQYF
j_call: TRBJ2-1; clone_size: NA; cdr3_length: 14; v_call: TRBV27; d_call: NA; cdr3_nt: TGTGCCAGCAGTTGGGGGGACCCTAGGAATGAGCAGTTCTTC; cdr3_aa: CASSWGDPRNEQFF
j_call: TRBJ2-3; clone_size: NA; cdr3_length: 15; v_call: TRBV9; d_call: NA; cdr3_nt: TGTGCCAGCAGCGTTTCCGAGCGGGGCACAGATACGCAGTATTTT; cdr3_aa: CASSVSERGTDTQYF
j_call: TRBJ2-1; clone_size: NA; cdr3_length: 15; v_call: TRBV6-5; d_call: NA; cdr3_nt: TGTGCCAGCAGTACCGACAGGTGGATCTACAATGAGCAGTTCTTC; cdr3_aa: CASSTDRWIYNEQFF
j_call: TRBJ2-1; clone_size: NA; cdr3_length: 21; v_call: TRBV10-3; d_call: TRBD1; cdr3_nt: TGTGCCATCAGTGGGGGCACTCGTCCCGGGACAGGGTCCGGGGGGTACAATGAGCAGTTCTTC; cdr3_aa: CAISGGTRPGTGSGGYNEQFF
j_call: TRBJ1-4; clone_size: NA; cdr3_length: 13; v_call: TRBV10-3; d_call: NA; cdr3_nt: TGTGCCTCAACGCAGGGGTCGGGTGAAAAACTGTTTTTT; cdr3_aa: CASTQGSGEKLFF
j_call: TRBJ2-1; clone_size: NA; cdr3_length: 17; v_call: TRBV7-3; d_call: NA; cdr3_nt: TGTGCCAGCAGCTCGATGTGGGGGCAAGGGCTGGGAGATGAGCAGTTCTTC; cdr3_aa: CASSSMWGQGLGDEQFF
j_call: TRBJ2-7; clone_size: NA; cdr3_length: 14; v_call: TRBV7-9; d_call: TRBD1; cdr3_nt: TGTGCCAGCAGCTTACAGGGGGCCCGCGGCGAGCAGTACTTC; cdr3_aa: CASSLQGARGEQYF
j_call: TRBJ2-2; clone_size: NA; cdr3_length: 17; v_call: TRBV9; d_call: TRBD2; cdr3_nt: TGTGCCAGCAGCGTGGGACTAGCGGGAGGGAACGGCGGGGAGCTGTTTTTT; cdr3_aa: CASSVGLAGGNGGELFF
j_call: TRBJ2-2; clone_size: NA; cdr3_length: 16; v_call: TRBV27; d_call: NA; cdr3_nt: TGTGCCAGCAGTTCCACCCAGGCTCTTCTAACCGGGGAGCTGTTTTTT; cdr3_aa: CASSSTQALLTGELFF
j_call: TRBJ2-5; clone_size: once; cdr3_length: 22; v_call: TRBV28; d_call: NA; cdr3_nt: TGTGCCAGCAGTTCTCTGCTCCCCGGGACAGGGTTAGTTAGCGGGAGACGGGAGACCCAGTACTTC; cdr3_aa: CASSSLLPGTGLVSGRRETQYF
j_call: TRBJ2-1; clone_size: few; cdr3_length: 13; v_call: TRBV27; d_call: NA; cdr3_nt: TGTGCCAGCAGTTTCCTCTCCTACAATGAGCAGTTCTTC; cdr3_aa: CASSFLSYNEQFF
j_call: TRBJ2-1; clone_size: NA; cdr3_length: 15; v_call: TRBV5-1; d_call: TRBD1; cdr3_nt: TGCGCCAGCAGCTTGGGCTGGACAGGGAGCGATGAGCAGTTCTTC; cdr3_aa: CASSLGWTGSDEQFF
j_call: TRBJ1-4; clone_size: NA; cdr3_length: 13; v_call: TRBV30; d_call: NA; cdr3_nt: TGTGCCTGGAGGAGGAGGACTAATGAAAAACTGTTTTTT; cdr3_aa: CAWRRRTNEKLFF
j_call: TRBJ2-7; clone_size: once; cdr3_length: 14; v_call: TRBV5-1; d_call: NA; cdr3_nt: TGCGCCAGCAGCTTGGTTCCAGGAGGCTACGAGCAGTACTTC; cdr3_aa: CASSLVPGGYEQYF
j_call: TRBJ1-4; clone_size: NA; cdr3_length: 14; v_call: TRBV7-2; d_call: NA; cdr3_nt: TGTGCCAGCAGCCAAAGCGTCACTAATGAAAAACTGTTTTTT; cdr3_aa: CASSQSVTNEKLFF
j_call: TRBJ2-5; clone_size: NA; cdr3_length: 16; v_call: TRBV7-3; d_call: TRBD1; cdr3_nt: TGTGCCAGCAGCTTGAGGGGACCGGGACAGGGGGAGACCCAGTACTTC; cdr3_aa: CASSLRGPGQGETQYF
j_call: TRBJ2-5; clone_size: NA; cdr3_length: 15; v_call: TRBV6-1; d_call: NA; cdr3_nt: TGTGCCAGCAGTGTGGAAGCAACCCGGAGGGAGACCCAGTACTTC; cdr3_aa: CASSVEATRRETQYF
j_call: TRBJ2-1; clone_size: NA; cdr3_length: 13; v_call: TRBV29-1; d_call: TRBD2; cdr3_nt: TGCAGCGTTGGGACTAGCAGCTACAATGAGCAGTTCTTC; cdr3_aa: CSVGTSSYNEQFF
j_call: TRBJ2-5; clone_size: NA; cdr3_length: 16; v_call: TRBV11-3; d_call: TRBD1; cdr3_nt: TGTGCCAGCAGCTTCGGAGGACAGGGGGCAAGAGAGACCCAGTACTTC; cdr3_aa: CASSFGGQGARETQYF
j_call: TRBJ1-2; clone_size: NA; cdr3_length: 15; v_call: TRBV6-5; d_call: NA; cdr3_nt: TGTGCCAGCACCAGAACGAGGATAACTAACTATGGCTACACCTTC; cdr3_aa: CASTRTRITNYGYTF
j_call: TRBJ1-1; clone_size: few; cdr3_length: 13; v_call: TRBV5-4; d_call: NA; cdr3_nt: TGTGCCAGCAGCTTGCCGGGAAACACTGAAGCTTTCTTT; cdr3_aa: CASSLPGNTEAFF
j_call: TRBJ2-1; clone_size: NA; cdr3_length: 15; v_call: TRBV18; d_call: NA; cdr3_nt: TGTGCCAGCTCTCCTCGGGACAAGACATACAATGAGCAGTTCTTC; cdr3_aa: CASSPRDKTYNEQFF
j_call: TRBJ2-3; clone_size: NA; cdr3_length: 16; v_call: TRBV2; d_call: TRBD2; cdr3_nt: TGTGCCAGCATGATCCGCGGACTAGCGGGCACAGATACGCAGTATTTT; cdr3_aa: CASMIRGLAGTDTQYF
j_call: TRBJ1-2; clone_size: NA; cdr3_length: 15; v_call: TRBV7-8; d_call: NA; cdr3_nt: TGTGCCAGCAGCCTGGCGGACAGAGGGTCCTATGGCTACACCTTC; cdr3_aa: CASSLADRGSYGYTF
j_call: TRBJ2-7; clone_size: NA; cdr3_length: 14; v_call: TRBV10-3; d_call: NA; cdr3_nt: TGTGCCATCAGTGGGATCGGGTTGCGCTACGAGCAGTACTTC; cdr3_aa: CAISGIGLRYEQYF
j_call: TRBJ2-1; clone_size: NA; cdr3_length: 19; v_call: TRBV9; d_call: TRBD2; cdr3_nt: TGTGCCAGCAGCGTAGAAGGGGGGACGGGGCTAGCGGGGTACAATGAGCAGTTCTTC; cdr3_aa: CASSVEGGTGLAGYNEQFF
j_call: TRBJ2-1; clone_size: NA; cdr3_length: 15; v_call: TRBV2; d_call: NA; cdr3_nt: TGTGCCAGCAGCCCAACAGGATTCTCCTACAATGAGCAGTTCTTC; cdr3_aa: CASSPTGFSYNEQFF
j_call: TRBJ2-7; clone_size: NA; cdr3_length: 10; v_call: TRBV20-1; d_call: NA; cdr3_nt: TGCAGTGCGGAGCTTGACGAGCAGTACTTC; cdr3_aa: CSAELDEQYF
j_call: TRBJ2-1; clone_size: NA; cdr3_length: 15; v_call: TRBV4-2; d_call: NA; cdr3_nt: TGTGCCAGCGGAACGGGGGTGAGCTCCTACAATGAGCAGTTCTTC; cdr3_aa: CASGTGVSSYNEQFF
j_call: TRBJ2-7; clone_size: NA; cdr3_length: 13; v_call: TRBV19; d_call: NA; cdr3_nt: TGTGCCACTAGCGCTAGGGGGCTCGACGAGCAGTACTTC; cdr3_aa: CATSARGLDEQYF
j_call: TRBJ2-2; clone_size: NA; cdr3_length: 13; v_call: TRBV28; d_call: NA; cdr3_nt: TGTGCCAGCAGTTTGGGGGGCACCGGGGAGCTGTTTTTT; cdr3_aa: CASSLGGTGELFF
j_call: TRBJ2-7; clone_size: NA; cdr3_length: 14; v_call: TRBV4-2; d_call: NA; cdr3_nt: TGTGCCAGCAGCCAAGACGGAGCAGCCTACGAGCAGTACTTC; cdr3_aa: CASSQDGAAYEQYF
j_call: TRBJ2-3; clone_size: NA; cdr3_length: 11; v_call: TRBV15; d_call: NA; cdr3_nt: TGTGCCACCAGCGGAGGAGCTACGCAGTATTTT; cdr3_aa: CATSGGATQYF
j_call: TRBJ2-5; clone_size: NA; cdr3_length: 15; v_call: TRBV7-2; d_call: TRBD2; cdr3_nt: TGTGCCAGCAGCCAAGGGACTAGCGGGGGGAAGACCCAGTACTTC; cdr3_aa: CASSQGTSGGKTQYF
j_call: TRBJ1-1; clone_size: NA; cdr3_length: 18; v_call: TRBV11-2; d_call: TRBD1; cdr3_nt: TGTGCCAGCAGCTCTGTTTGGGGACAGGGGGCGAGGGACACTGAAGCTTTCTTT; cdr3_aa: CASSSVWGQGARDTEAFF
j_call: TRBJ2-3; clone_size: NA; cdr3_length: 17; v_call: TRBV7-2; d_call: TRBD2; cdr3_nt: TGTGCCAGCAGCTTAGGACTAGCGGGAGCCTACACAGATACGCAGTATTTT; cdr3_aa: CASSLGLAGAYTDTQYF
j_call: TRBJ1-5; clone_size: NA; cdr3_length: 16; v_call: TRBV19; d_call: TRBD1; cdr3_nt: TGTGCCAGTAGTCTCCCGGACAGGGGAGGCAATCAGCCCCAGCATTTT; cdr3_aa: CASSLPDRGGNQPQHF
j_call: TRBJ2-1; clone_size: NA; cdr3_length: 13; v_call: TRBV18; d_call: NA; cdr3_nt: TGTGCCAGCTCACCACGGACTAAAGATGAGCAGTTCTTC; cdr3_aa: CASSPRTKDEQFF
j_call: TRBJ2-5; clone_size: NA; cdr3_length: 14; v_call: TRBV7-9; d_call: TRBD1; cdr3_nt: TGTGCCAGCAGCTTCCGGACAGGGGGAGAGACCCAGTACTTC; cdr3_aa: CASSFRTGGETQYF
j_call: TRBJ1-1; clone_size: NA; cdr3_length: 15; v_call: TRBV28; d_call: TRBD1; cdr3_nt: TGTGCCAGCAGCTACCCTGGGACAGCGAACACTGAAGCTTTCTTT; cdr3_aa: CASSYPGTANTEAFF
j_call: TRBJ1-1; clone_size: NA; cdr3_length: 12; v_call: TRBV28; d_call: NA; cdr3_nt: TGTGCCAGCAGTCCTCTATCCCGACCGGGGTTCTTT; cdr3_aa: CASSPLSRPGFF
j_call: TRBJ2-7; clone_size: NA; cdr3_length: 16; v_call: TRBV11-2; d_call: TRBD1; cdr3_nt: TGTGCCAGCAGCTACCGGGACAGGGGGTCGTCCTACGAGCAGTACTTC; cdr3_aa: CASSYRDRGSSYEQYF
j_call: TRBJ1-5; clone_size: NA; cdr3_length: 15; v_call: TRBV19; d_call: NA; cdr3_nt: TGTGCCAGTAGTGTTACCGGGAGTAGCAATCAGCCCCAGCATTTT; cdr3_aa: CASSVTGSSNQPQHF
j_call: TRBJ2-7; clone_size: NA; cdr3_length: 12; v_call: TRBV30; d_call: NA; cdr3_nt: TGTGCCTGGAGTGGGACTTCCTACGAGCAGTACTTC; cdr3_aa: CAWSGTSYEQYF
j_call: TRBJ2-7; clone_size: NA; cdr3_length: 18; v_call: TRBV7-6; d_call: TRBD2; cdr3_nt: TGTGCCAGCAGCCCCGGTGTGGGTAGCGGGGCCCGGAACCACGAGCAGTACTTC; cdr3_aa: CASSPGVGSGARNHEQYF
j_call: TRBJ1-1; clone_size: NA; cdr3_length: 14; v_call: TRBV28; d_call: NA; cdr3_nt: TGTGCCAGCAGTTTTGGCCCCGACTTTCAAGAAGCTTTCTTT; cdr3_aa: CASSFGPDFQEAFF
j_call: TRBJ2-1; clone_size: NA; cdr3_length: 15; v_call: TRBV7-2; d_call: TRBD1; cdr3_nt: TGTGCCAGCAGCTTAACTGGGGGACAGGGCTATGAGCAGTTCTTC; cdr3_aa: CASSLTGGQGYEQFF
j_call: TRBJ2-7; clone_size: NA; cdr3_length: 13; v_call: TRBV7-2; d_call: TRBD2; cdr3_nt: TGTGCCAGCAGCTCCCTAGCGGGACGCGAGCAGTACTTC; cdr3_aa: CASSSLAGREQYF
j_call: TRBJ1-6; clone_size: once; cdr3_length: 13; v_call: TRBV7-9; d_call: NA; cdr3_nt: TGTGCCAGCAGCTTTTCAGGAGGTTCACCCCTCCACTTT; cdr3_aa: CASSFSGGSPLHF
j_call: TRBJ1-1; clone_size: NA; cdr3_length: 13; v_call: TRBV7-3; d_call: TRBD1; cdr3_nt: TGTGCCAGCAGTTTTACAGGGGGCGTTGAAGCTTTCTTT; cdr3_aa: CASSFTGGVEAFF